This entry describes one T cell receptor (beta chain). Its antigen is not identified. These data are taken from a study of cytomegalovirus exposure and HLA in healthy donors. Study-wide results and caveats: For most subjects, TCR beta sequences were reported to predict HLA-A and HLA-B alleles with accuracy. What was likely a sequencing artifact was a cluster of highly shared sequence variants. Three chains linked to CMV were shown in vitro to be specific for CMV antigens.

CDR1 is SGHNT, CDR2 YENEEA, per germline. The CDR3 loop spans 15 amino acids. V was clipped by 3 bases and J by 6 bases, with 18 bases between them. The PCR had 60 Vbeta and 13 Jbeta primers. The data were produced by immunoSEQ multiplex PCR, yet TCRdb's version contains in-frame clones alone and is incomplete. The profile covers under 110,000 clones, with 75% to 90% appearing a single time and about 4.3% taken by the ten largest. The chain employs TRBV11-3 and TRBJ2-7; tentatively, D is TRBD2 (7 bases). The sequenced sample consisted of PBMCs. This receptor was taken from a man aged 25 to 45 in good health and CMV-seronegative. The DNA of the CDR3 is TGTGCCAGCAGCTTTGGGGAGGGACAAGAACGCGAGCAGTACTTC. Translating gives CASSFGEGQEREQYF. Filled out from reference TRBV11-3 and TRBJ2-7, the complete variable domain reads EAGVVQSPRYKIIEKKQPVAFWCNPISGHNTLYWYLQNLGQGPELLIRYENEEAVDDSQLPKDRFSAERLKGVDSTLKIQPAELGDSAVYLCASSFGEGQEREQYFGPGTRLTVT.